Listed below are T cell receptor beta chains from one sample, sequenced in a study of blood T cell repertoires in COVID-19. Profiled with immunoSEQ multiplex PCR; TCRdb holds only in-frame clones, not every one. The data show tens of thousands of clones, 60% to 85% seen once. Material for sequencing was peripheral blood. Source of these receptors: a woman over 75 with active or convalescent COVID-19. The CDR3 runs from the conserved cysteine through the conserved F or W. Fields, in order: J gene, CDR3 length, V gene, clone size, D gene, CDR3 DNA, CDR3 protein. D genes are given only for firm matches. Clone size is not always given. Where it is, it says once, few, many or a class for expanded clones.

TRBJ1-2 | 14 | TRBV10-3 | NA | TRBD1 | TGTGCCTCACTACGGGGGACAGGGGCCTATGGCTACACCTTC | CASLRGTGAYGYTF
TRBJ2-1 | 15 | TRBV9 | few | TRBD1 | TGTGCCAGCAGTGCCCCTCAGGGGGCATACAATGAGCAGTTCTTC | CASSAPQGAYNEQFF
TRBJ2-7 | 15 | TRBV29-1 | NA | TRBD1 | TGCAGCGTTGATGAAGGACAGGGGCTATCCTACGAGCAGTACTTC | CSVDEGQGLSYEQYF
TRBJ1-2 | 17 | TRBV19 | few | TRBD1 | TGTGCCAGTAGTAGGAATCCACCGGGACAGGGAGGAGATGGCTACACCTTC | CASSRNPPGQGGDGYTF
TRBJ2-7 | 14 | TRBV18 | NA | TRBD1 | TGTGCCAGCTCGCGGGACAGGGGGACCTACGAGCAGTACTTC | CASSRDRGTYEQYF
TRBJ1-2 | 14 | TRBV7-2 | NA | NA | TGTGCCAGCACCCGGGATACCCAAAGCTATGGCTACACCTTC | CASTRDTQSYGYTF
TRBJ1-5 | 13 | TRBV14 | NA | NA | TGTGCCAGCAGCCAAGAAGAGAATCAGCCCCAGCATTTT | CASSQEENQPQHF
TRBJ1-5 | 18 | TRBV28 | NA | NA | TGTGCCAGCAGCGAGATACAGGGATACCCCTTTAGCAATCAGCCCCAGCATTTT | CASSEIQGYPFSNQPQHF
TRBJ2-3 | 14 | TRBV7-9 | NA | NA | TGTGCCAGCAGCTTAGGGCAGGGGTTCAATACGCAGTATTTT | CASSLGQGFNTQYF
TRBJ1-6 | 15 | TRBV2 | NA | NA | TGTGCCAGCCGGACAGAAAACTCCTATAATTCACCCCTCCACTTT | CASRTENSYNSPLHF
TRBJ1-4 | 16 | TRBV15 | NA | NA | TGTGCCACCAGCAGAGAGGGCGGGGCGACTAATGAAAAACTGTTTTTT | CATSREGGATNEKLFF
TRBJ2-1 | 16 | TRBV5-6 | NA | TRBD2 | TGTGCCAGCAGCTTGGGGCTAGCGGGAGCATACGGTGAGCAGTTCTTC | CASSLGLAGAYGEQFF
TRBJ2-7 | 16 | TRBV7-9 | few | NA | TGTGCCAGCAGCTTAGATCTGGCCCTTACCTCCTACGAGCAGTACTTC | CASSLDLALTSYEQYF
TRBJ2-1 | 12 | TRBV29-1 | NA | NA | TGCAGCGTTGAACGCGGGGTCTATGAGCAGTTCTTC | CSVERGVYEQFF
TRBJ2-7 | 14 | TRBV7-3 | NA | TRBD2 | TGTGCCAGCCTCGGGAGGGGAGAGACCTACGAGCAGTACTTC | CASLGRGETYEQYF
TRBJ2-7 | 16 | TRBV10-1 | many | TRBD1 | TGCGCCAGCAGTGAGGTCACGACAGGGGGATTGAGCGAGCAGTACTTC | CASSEVTTGGLSEQYF
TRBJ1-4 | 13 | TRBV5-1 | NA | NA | TGCGCCAGCAGCTTGGACGACAGGGAAAAACTGTTTTTT | CASSLDDREKLFF
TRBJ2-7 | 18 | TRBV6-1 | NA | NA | TGTGCCAGCAGTGACGCAAAGGGGGTGGGACGACGTACCTACGAGCAGTACTTC | CASSDAKGVGRRTYEQYF
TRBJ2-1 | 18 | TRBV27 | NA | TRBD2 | TGTGCCAGCAGTTTAGGAGCATGGCTAGCGGTCGACTACAATGAGCAGTTCTTC | CASSLGAWLAVDYNEQFF
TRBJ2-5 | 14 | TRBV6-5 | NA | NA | TGTGCCAGCAGTTACTCCAACTTCGGGGAGACCCAGTACTTC | CASSYSNFGETQYF
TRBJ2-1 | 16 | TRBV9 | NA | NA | TGTGCCAGCAGCGTAGGAGTAGGGGGGGGTGTCAATGAGCAGTTCTTC | CASSVGVGGGVNEQFF
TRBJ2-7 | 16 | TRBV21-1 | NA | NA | TGTGCCAGCAGCCCCCGGGGGTTCCTTACGGGCCACGAGCAGTACTTC | CASSPRGFLTGHEQYF
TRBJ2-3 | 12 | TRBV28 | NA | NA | TGTGCCAGCAGTTCCCGCGTGAATACGCAGTATTTT | CASSSRVNTQYF
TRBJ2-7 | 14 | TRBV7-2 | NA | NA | TGTGCCAGCAGCTTATTGGAGAGCTCCTACGAGCAGTACTTC | CASSLLESSYEQYF
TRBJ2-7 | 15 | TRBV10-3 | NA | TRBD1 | TGTGCCATCAGAGACCCGGGACAGGGGGGATACGAGCAGTACTTC | CAIRDPGQGGYEQYF
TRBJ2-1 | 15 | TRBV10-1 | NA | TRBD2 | TGCGCCAGCAGTGAGAACCCTAGCGGGGGTTTTGAGCAGTTCTTC | CASSENPSGGFEQFF
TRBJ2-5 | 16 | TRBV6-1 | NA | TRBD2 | TGTGCCAGCAGTGAATGGGGTCTAGCGGGAGTGGAGACCCAGTACTTC | CASSEWGLAGVETQYF
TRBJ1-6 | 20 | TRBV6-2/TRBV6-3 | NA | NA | TGTGCCAGCAGTTACTCGGTTCTGGATGCGGGCCCGGGTCATAATTCACCCCTCCACTTT | CASSYSVLDAGPGHNSPLHF
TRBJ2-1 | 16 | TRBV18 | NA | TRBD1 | TGTGCCAGCTCACCACCCAGGGGGAAATCCTACAATGAGCAGTTCTTC | CASSPPRGKSYNEQFF
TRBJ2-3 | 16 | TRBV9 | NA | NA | TGTGCCAGCAGCGTATCGGGGACGAAGCAGGAGGGGTCGCAGTATTTT | CASSVSGTKQEGSQYF
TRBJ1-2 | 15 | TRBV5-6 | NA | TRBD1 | TGTGCCAGCAGCTTACTGACAGGGCTAGGATATGGCTACACCTTC | CASSLLTGLGYGYTF
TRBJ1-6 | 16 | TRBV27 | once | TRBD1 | TGTGCCAGCAGAGCAGGGACAGGGGGACATCGATCACCCCTCCACTTT | CASRAGTGGHRSPLHF
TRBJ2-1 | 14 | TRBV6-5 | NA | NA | TGTGCCAGCAGTTACAAGGTCGTCCGGGGTGAGCAGTTCTTC | CASSYKVVRGEQFF
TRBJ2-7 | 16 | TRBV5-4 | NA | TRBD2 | TGTGCCAGCAGCTTGGGACTAGCGGGAGGAGGTTACGAGCAGTACTTC | CASSLGLAGGGYEQYF
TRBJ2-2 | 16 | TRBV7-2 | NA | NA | TGTGCCAGCAGCTTAGAGTTGCTAACGAACACCGGGGAGCTGTTTTTT | CASSLELLTNTGELFF
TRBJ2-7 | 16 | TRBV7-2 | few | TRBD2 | TGTGCCAGCAGCAGAAATCAGCGGGGGTACATCTACGAGCAGTACTTC | CASSRNQRGYIYEQYF
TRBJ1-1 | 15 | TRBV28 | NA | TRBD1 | TGTGCCAGCGACGTGGGGACAGGAGGTTTTACTGAAGCTTTCTTT | CASDVGTGGFTEAFF
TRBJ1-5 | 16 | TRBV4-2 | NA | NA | TGTGCCAGCAGCCAAGGAACCGGGACACAGAATCAGCCCCAGCATTTT | CASSQGTGTQNQPQHF
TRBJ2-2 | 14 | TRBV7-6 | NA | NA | TGTGCCAGCCGTGGTGGGCTCCACACCGGGGAGCTGTTTTTT | CASRGGLHTGELFF
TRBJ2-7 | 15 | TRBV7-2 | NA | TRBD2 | TGTGCCAGCAGCCCAACTAGCGGGGGTGACTACGAGCAGTACTTC | CASSPTSGGDYEQYF
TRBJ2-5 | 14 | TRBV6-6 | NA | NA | TGTGCCAGCAGTTACCCAGGGGAGCAAGAGACCCAGTACTTC | CASSYPGEQETQYF
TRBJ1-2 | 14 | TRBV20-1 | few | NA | TGCAGTGCTAGTCAGGGTTCGAATAACTATGGCTACACCTTC | CSASQGSNNYGYTF
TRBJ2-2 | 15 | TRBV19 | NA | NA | TGTGCCAGTAGTATACAGGGTAGCGGCACCGGGGAGCTGTTTTTT | CASSIQGSGTGELFF
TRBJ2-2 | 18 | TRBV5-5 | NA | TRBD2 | TGTGCCAGCAGCCCCCGACTAGCGGGGGGCCAGAACACCGGGGAGCTGTTTTTT | CASSPRLAGGQNTGELFF
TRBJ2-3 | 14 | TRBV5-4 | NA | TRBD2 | TGTGCCAGCAGCTTGGGGACTAGCCAAGATACGCAGTATTTT | CASSLGTSQDTQYF
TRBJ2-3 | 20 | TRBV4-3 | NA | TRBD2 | TGCGCCAGCAGCCAAGAATGGGTCCATTCTAGCGGGGGGGGCACAGATACGCAGTATTTT | CASSQEWVHSSGGGTDTQYF
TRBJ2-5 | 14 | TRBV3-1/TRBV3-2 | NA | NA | TGTGCCAGCAGCCCCGAGATTAGTCGGGAGACCCAGTACTTC | CASSPEISRETQYF
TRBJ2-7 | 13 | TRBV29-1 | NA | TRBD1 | TGCAGCGCTGACAGGGCGTCCCTCTACGAGCAGTACTTC | CSADRASLYEQYF
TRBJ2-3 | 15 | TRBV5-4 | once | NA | TGTGCCAGCAGCTCGAACTTCAGGCGGGCAGATACGCAGTATTTT | CASSSNFRRADTQYF
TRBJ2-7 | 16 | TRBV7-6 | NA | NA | TGTGCCAGCAGCCAAGTTGTTTCAGGGATTTCCTACGAGCAGTACTTC | CASSQVVSGISYEQYF
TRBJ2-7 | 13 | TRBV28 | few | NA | TGTGCCAGCACCGGGAGTCTCACCTACGAGCAGTACTTC | CASTGSLTYEQYF
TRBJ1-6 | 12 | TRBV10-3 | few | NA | TGTGCCATCAGTGAGGAAGGGGGACCCCTCCACTTT | CAISEEGGPLHF
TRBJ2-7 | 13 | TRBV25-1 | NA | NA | TGTGCCAGCAGTTTCAGGGAAGGGTACGAGCAGTACTTC | CASSFREGYEQYF
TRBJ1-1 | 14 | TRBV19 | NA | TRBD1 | TGTGCCACCTCACCAGGGGGTTGGAGCACTGAAGCTTTCTTT | CATSPGGWSTEAFF
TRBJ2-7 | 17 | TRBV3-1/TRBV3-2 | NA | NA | TGTGCCAAGAATCGGGGAAGCCTTCGGGGACATTCCTACGAGCAGTACTTC | CAKNRGSLRGHSYEQYF
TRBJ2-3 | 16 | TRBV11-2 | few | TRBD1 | TGTGCCAGCAGCTCGCAACGGACAGGGGGCACAGATACGCAGTATTTT | CASSSQRTGGTDTQYF
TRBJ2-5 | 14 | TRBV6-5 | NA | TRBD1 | TGTGCCAGCAGTCCAGGGGGTATGCAAGAGACCCAGTACTTC | CASSPGGMQETQYF